This T cell receptor beta chain was captured in a study of OX40 agonist ivuxolimab in advanced cancers. Study as a whole: Patients with prior anti-PD-1, anti-PD-L1 or anti-CTLA-4 therapy were eligible; approximately 40% had some. Partial responses were achieved by three patients, of whom one had hepatocellular carcinoma and two had cutaneous melanoma. Study results and caveats: Averaging showed that CD8+ T cells had more expanded clones than CD4+ did. Doses of 0.1 to 3.0 mg/kg were accompanied by clonal expansion of CD4+ and CD8+ blood T cells by week 6.

The assay was immunoSEQ multiplex PCR, and TCRdb's table has in-frame clones only and misses some. The sample holds around 10,000 clones, over 65% seen once. Deletions cut 5 bases from V and 0 bases from J, with 14 bases between. The germline V gene has CDR1 SEHNR and CDR2 FQNEAQ (reference sequence). The CDR3 has 16 residues. Comments on this clone: Its antigen remains unidentified.

Specimen: CD4+ or CD8+ T cells sorted from blood, collected in a trial of the OX40 agonist ivuxolimab. The receptor's source is an adult with an advanced solid tumor such as melanoma, head and neck, liver or kidney cancer. This chain joins TRBV7-9 and TRBJ2-1, with D possibly being TRBD1 or TRBD2 (6 bases each). CDR3: CASSPPRGPSYNEQFF. For the CDR3, the DNA is TGTGCCAGCAGCCCACCCCGGGGGCCCTCCTACAATGAGCAGTTCTTC. Filled out from reference TRBV7-9 and TRBJ2-1, the complete variable domain reads DTGVSQNPRHKITKRGQNVTFRCDPISEHNRLYWYRQTLGQGPEFLTYFQNEAQLEKSRLLSDRFSAERPKGSFSTLEIQRTEQGDSAMYLCASSPPRGPSYNEQFFGPGTRLTVL.